Listed below are T cell receptor beta chains from one sample, sequenced in a study of blood T cell repertoires in COVID-19. The protocol was immunoSEQ multiplex PCR, while the TCRdb copy is restricted to in-frame clones and leaves out a portion. The sample lists about 140,000 clones; about 80% were seen once. Material: peripheral blood. Every receptor here comes from a woman aged 55-69 years with acute or convalescent COVID-19. CDR3s include the opening cysteine and the closing phenylalanine or tryptophan. The order of the fields is V gene, clone size, D gene, J gene, CDR3 protein, CDR3 DNA. The D gene is left open where the match is weak. Size values are once, few and many counts, or a class for expanded clones, and some rows have none.

TRBV5-1	NA	NA	TRBJ2-7	CASSPENSYEQYF	TGCGCCAGCAGCCCGGAAAACAGCTACGAGCAGTACTTC
TRBV7-9	NA	NA	TRBJ1-6	CASSPKRDSPLHF	TGTGCCAGCAGCCCCAAGCGGGATTCACCCCTCCACTTT
TRBV14	NA	TRBD1	TRBJ1-1	CASSWDRSTEAFF	TGTGCCAGCAGCTGGGACAGATCCACTGAAGCTTTCTTT
TRBV7-9	NA	TRBD2	TRBJ2-7	CASSLSGMDSFEQYF	TGTGCCAGCAGCTTAAGCGGGATGGACTCATTCGAGCAGTACTTC
TRBV4-1	once	NA	TRBJ2-1	CASSQGMASGDYNEQFF	TGCGCCAGCAGCCAAGGAATGGCGTCGGGAGATTACAATGAGCAGTTCTTC
TRBV9	NA	TRBD2	TRBJ2-1	CASSPRQGLANEQFF	TGTGCCAGCAGCCCCCGCCAAGGACTAGCTAATGAGCAGTTCTTC
TRBV28	NA	TRBD1	TRBJ2-7	CASSYPLTGGFYEQYF	TGTGCCAGCAGTTACCCCCTGACAGGGGGGTTCTACGAGCAGTACTTC
TRBV6-1	NA	NA	TRBJ1-1	CASSERRATEAFF	TGTGCCAGCAGTGAAAGGAGGGCAACAGAAGCTTTCTTT
TRBV10-3	NA	TRBD1	TRBJ2-3	CAISRDRGIADTQYF	TGTGCCATCAGCCGGGACAGGGGAATAGCAGATACGCAGTATTTT
TRBV5-5	NA	NA	TRBJ1-1	CASSPGQTNTEAFF	TGTGCCAGCAGCCCAGGACAGACGAACACTGAAGCTTTCTTT